This T cell receptor beta chain stems from a study of shared clonotypes between healthy human individuals. For the study at large: Three plates were used per donor for CD4 naive, three for CD4 memory, two for CD8 naive and one for CD8 memory. General study findings and limits: Sharing across four donors was seen in 4% to 5.5% of naive CD4 clonotypes. Clonotype sharing across donors was expected to vary with sequencing depth.

The V and J ends lost 8 bases and 4 bases, in that order; junction bases with no gene match: 10. CDR1 and CDR2 (germline): SGHTA, FQGNSA. The CDR3 is 14 amino acids. The repertoire was sequenced with immunoSEQ multiplex PCR; TCRdb's copy has only in-frame clones and lacks some. Of 1,500,000 or so clones listed, around 97% are singletons. Turning to this clone: The antigen is not known.

Specimen: naive CD4+ T cells sorted from blood. Described subset: CD45RA+ positively selected. This receptor was taken from a man between 25 and 39 years old in good health. The chain combines TRBV7-2 with TRBJ1-2; 7 bases agree with TRBD1. CDR3 sequence (DNA): TGTGCCAGCCGACTAGACAGGGTGGCCTATGGCTACACCTTC. Amino acid sequence: CASRLDRVAYGYTF.